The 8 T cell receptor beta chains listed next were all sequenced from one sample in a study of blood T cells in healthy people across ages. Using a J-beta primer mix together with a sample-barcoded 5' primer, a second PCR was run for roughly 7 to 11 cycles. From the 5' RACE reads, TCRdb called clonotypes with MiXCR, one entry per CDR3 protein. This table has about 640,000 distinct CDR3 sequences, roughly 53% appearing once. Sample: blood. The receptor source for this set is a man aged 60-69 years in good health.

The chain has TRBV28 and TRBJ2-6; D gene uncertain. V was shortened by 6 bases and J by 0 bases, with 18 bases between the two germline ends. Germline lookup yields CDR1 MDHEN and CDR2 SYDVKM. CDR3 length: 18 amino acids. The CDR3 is CASSTIYMQISGANVLTF. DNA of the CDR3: TGTGCCAGCAGCACGATTTATATGCAGATCTCTGGGGCCAACGTCCTGACTTTC.

The CDR3, as DNA: TGCGCCAGCAGCTTGGCGGAGGGGGCTGGGGCCAACGTCCTGACTTTC. This sequence encodes CASSLAEGAGANVLTF. V gene TRBV5-1 combines with J gene TRBJ2-6; either TRBD1 or TRBD2 may supply D (6 bases each). Germline V gene data show CDR1 as SGHRS and CDR2 as YFSETQ. Trimming left V 0 bases short and J 2 bases short, with 9 bases between. The CDR3 loop spans 16 amino acids. The full variable domain, completed using reference TRBV5-1 and TRBJ2-6, is KAGVTQTPRYLIKTRGQQVTLSCSPISGHRSVSWYQQTPGQGLQFLFEYFSETQRNKGNFPGRFSGRQFSNSRSEMNVSTLELGDSALYLCASSLAEGAGANVLTFGAGSRLTVL.

The CDR3 DNA sequence: TGTGCCAGCAGCAGGGGCCTTAATTCACCCCTCCACTTT. Protein product: CASSRGLNSPLHF. The chain carries TRBV6-5 and TRBJ1-6; possible D gene TRBD1, 6 bases. The CDR3 spans 13 residues. Trimming cost V 6 bases and J 6 bases, with 9 bases left between them. Looked up from germline, CDR1 is MNHEY and CDR2 is SVGAGI.

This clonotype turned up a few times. The CDR3 sequence is CSARTEQSSTEAFF. CDR3 in DNA: TGCAGTGCTAGAACGGAACAGTCGAGCACTGAAGCTTTCTTT. The V call is TRBV20-1, the J call TRBJ1-1; no clear D. V lost 2 bases, J lost 4 bases, and 14 bases lay in between. Germline CDR1 is DFQATT and CDR2 is SNEGSKA (reference sequence). This CDR3 comprises 14 residues.

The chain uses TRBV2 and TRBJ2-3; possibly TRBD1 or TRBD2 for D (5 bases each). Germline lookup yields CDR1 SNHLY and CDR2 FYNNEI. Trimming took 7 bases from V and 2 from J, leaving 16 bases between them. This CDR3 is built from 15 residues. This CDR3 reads CASIRIGTPTDTQYF. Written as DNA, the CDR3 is TGTGCCAGCATACGGATCGGGACCCCCACAGATACGCAGTATTTT. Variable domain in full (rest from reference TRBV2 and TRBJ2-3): EPEVTQTPSHQVTQMGQEVILRCVPISNHLYFYWYRQILGQKVEFLVSFYNNEISEKSEIFDDQFSVERPDGSNFTLKIRSTKLEDSAMYFCASIRIGTPTDTQYFGPGTRLTVL.

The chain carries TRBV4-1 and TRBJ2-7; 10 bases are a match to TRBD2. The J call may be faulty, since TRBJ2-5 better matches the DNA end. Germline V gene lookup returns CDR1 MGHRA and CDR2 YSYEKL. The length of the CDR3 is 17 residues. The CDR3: CASSRVSSGGMGETQYF. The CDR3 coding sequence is TGCGCCAGCAGCCGTGTCTCTAGCGGGGGAATGGGAGAGACCCAGTACTTC.

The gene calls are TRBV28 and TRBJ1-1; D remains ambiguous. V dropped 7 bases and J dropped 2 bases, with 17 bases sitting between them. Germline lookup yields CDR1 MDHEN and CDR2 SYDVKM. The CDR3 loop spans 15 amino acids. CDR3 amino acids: CASTTPTTPNTEAFF. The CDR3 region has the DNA TGTGCCAGCACCACACCGACGACACCCAACACTGAAGCTTTCTTT.

The CDR3 spells CASSRDGNEQFF. CDR3 bases: TGTGCCAGCAGTCGGGACGGCAATGAGCAGTTCTTC. The V call is TRBV12-3 or TRBV12-4, the J call TRBJ2-1, with D perhaps given as TRBD1 or TRBD2 (5 bases each). The CDR3 has 12 amino acids. V shed 5 bases and J shed 6 bases, with 8 bases lying between them.